This entry describes one T cell receptor beta chain. The sample belongs to a study of long-term antiretroviral therapy in people with HIV. Version v3.0 of the immunoSEQ assay was performed at survey level. Using immunoSEQ multiplex PCR, the repertoire was profiled, and TCRdb retains in-frame clones only, with some absent. The repertoire has 45,000 to 50,000 clones, around four fifths of them found once; the top ten carry roughly 3%. V gave up 10 bases and J gave up 2 bases; unmatched junction bases: 10. Per the germline V gene, CDR1 is SEHNR and CDR2 is FQNEAQ (reference sequence). This CDR3 contains 15 residues.

The sample was unsorted PBMCs, taken 0.8 years after starting antiretroviral therapy. The V call is TRBV7-9, the J call TRBJ2-7; 11 bases fit TRBD2. This receptor was obtained from a young woman with HIV. The DNA of the CDR3 is TGTGCCATTCCCCCCACTAGCGGGAGTCCCTACGAGCAGTACTTC. It specifies CAIPPTSGSPYEQYF.